This T cell receptor (beta chain) was recovered during a study of control samples from healthy donors and cancer patients. This CDR3 has 13 amino acids. The J segment lost 2 bases and the V segment lost 4 bases, leaving 3 bases of the junction unmatched. Germline V gene data show CDR1 as SGHTS and CDR2 as YDEGEE. This clone was observed a single time. The repertoire was sequenced with immunoSEQ multiplex PCR; TCRdb's copy has only in-frame clones and lacks some. There are about 92,000 clones in the sample; roughly 86% occur only once, and approximately 9.4% lies in the top ten. The source material was blood. This clonotype was obtained from an older woman in good health. The chain couples TRBV5-8 to TRBJ2-7; 7 nucleotides agree with TRBD1. The CDR3 coding sequence is TGTGCCAGCAGCAGAGACAGGGCCTACGAGCAGTACTTC. Amino acid sequence: CASSRDRAYEQYF.